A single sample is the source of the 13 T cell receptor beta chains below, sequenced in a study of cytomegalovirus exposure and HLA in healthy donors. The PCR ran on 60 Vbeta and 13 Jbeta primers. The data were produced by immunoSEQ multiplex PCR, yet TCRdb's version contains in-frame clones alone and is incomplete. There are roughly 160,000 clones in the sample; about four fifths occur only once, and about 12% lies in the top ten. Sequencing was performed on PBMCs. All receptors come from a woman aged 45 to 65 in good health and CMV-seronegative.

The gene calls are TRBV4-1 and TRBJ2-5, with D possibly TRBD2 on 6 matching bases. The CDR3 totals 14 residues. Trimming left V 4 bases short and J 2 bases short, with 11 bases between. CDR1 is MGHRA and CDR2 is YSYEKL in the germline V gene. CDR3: CASSRGTGQETQYF. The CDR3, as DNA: TGCGCCAGCAGCCGCGGGACGGGGCAAGAGACCCAGTACTTC.

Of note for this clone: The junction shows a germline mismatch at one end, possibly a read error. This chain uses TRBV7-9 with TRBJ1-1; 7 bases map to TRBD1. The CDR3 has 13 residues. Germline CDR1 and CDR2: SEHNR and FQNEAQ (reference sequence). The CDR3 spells CSSSLDRDREAFF. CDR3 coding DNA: TGTTCCAGCAGCTTAGACAGGGACCGAGAAGCTTTCTTT.

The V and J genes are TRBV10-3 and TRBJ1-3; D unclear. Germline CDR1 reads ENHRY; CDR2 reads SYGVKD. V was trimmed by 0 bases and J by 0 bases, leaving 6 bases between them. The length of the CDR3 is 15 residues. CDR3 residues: CAISESAGSGNTIYF. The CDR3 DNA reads TGTGCCATCAGTGAGTCGGCAGGCTCTGGAAACACCATATATTTT.

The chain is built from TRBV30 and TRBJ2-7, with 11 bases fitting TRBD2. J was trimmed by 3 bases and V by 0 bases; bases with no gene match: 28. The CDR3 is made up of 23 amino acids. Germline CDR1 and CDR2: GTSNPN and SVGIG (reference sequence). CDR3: CAWSVRSGKTSGSKSPFYYEQYF. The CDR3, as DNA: TGTGCCTGGAGTGTGAGGTCCGGTAAAACTAGCGGGAGTAAATCGCCTTTCTACTACGAGCAGTACTTC.

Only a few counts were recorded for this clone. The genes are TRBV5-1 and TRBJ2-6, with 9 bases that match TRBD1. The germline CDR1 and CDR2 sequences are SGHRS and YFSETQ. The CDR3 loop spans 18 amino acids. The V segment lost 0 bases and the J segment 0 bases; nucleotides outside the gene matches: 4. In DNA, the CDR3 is TGCGCCAGCAGCTTGGGTGGGACAGGGAGCTCTGGGGCCAACGTCCTGACTTTC. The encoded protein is CASSLGGTGSSGANVLTF.

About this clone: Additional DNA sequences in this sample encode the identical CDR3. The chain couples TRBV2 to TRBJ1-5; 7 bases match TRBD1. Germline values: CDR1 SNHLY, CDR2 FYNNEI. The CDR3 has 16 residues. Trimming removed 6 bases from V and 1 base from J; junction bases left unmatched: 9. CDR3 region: CASRPGQDISNQPQHF. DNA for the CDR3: TGTGCCAGCAGACCCGGACAGGACATCAGCAATCAGCCCCAGCATTTT. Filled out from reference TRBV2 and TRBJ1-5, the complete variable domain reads EPEVTQTPSHQVTQMGQEVILRCVPISNHLYFYWYRQILGQKVEFLVSFYNNEISEKSEIFDDQFSVERPDGSNFTLKIRSTKLEDSAMYFCASRPGQDISNQPQHFGDGTRLSIL.

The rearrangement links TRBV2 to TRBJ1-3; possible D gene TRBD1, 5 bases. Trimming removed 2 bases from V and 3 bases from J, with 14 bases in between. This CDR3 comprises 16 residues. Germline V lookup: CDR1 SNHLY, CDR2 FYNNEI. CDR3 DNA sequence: TGTGCCAGCAGTGAAAACGCAGGGCTGAATGGAAACACCATATATTTT. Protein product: CASSENAGLNGNTIYF.

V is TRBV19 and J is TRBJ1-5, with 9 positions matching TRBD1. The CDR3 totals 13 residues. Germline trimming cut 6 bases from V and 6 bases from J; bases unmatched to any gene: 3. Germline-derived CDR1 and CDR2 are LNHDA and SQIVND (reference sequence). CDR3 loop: CASSQTGGQPQHF. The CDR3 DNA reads TGTGCCAGTAGCCAGACAGGGGGTCAGCCCCAGCATTTT.

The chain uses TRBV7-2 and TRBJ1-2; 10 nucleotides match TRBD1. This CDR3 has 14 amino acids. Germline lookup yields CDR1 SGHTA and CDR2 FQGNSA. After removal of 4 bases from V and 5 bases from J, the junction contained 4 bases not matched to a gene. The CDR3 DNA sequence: TGTGCCAGCAGCTCCGGGACAGGGGTATATGGCTACACCTTC. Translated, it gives CASSSGTGVYGYTF.

CDR3 bases: TGTGCCAGCAGTCGTGGACTAGCGGAAGAGACCCAGTACTTC. As protein: CASSRGLAEETQYF. This rearrangement joins TRBV2 to TRBJ2-5; 10 bases agree with TRBD2. This CDR3 is 14 amino acids long. V dropped 5 bases and J dropped 3; count of bases not matched to a gene: 3. Germline CDR1 is SNHLY and CDR2 is FYNNEI.

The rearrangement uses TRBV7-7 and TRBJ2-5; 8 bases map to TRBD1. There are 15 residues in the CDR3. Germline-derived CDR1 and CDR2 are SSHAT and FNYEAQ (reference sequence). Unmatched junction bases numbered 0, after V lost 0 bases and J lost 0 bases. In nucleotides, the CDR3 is TGTGCCAGCAGCTTAGCGACAGGGGACCAAGAGACCCAGTACTTC. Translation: CASSLATGDQETQYF.

In nucleotides, the CDR3 is TGTGCCAGCTCATCGACAGGGGGAGATTTTGAGGCCAACGTCCTGACTTTC. Amino acids: CASSSTGGDFEANVLTF. The chain recombines TRBV18 with TRBJ2-6; 9 bases line up with TRBD1. V gave up 5 bases and J gave up 6 bases; unmatched junction bases: 11. Per germline, CDR1 KGHSH and CDR2 LQKENI. The CDR3 has 17 amino acids.

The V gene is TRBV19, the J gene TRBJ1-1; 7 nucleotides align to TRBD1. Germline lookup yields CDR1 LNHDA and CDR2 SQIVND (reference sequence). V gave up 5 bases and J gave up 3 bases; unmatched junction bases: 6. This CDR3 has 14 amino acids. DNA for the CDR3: TGTGCCAGTAGTCCGCAGGGGGGCTACACTGAAGCTTTCTTT. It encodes CASSPQGGYTEAFF.